The rows below give T cell receptor beta chains drawn from one sample of a study of blood T cell repertoires in COVID-19. Profiled with immunoSEQ multiplex PCR; TCRdb holds only in-frame clones, not every one. Among roughly 25,000 clones listed, roughly 94% were seen once. The source material was peripheral blood. These receptors were obtained from a man between 65 and 85 years old with active COVID-19. CDR3s leave out the opening cysteine and the closing phenylalanine or tryptophan.

TRBV3-1/TRBV3-2	TRBJ2-5	ASSQLLGTSGRPQETQY
TRBV5-1	TRBJ2-2	ASSSRTSTNTGELF
TRBV7-6	TRBJ2-5	ASSLQTNLPVAQY
TRBV7-2	TRBJ2-1	ASSFGLAGGEQF
TRBV6-4	TRBJ2-3	ASSDGLAGTDTQY
TRBV11-3	TRBJ2-2	ASSFPGNTGELF
TRBV12-3/TRBV12-4	TRBJ2-3	ASSPVRDTQY
TRBV24-1	TRBJ2-2	ATSDYGGPTGELF
TRBV28	TRBJ1-3	ASSGAGGWGNTIY
TRBV2	TRBJ1-2	ASHPQEGNYGYT
TRBV24-1	TRBJ2-1	ATSDYVGARQF
TRBV20-1	TRBJ1-1	SAPPEAF
TRBV2	TRBJ1-5	ASSPHGGWQPQH
TRBV19	TRBJ2-3	ASSILLLRLSSTDTQY
TRBV7-2	TRBJ1-4	ASSVDGTGNEKLF
TRBV2	TRBJ2-7	ASSERQGGLRQY
TRBV24-1	TRBJ2-1	ATTDPRDRSNEQF
TRBV7-3	TRBJ1-6	ASSPAGGGSPLH
TRBV24-1	TRBJ2-3	ATSDGSRDTQY
TRBV2	TRBJ2-5	ASSGQGAIVTQY
TRBV9	TRBJ2-3	ASSVAVGSGPDTQY
TRBV19	TRBJ2-3	ASSIRTSGGADTQY
TRBV6-2/TRBV6-3	TRBJ2-7	ASSSLTGTGFYEQY
TRBV27	TRBJ2-5	ASSPNRGQETQY
TRBV19	TRBJ1-2	ASSQGQRYYGYT
TRBV10-3	TRBJ2-1	AISGGSNEQF
TRBV18	TRBJ2-2	ASAWAGTTGELF
TRBV11-2	TRBJ2-3	ASSLEGADTQY
TRBV6-5	TRBJ2-7	ATLTGEYEQY
TRBV9	TRBJ1-2	ASSVDWDRDGYT
TRBV4-2	TRBJ2-1	ASSQEGTGGYNEQF
TRBV2	TRBJ1-3	ASRAAPSGNTIY
TRBV6-2/TRBV6-3	TRBJ2-5	ASSYSGGMRY
TRBV5-1	TRBJ2-1	ASSLAPGGINNEQF
TRBV24-1	TRBJ2-3	ATSEASGASTDTQY
TRBV5-1	TRBJ2-5	ASSLRRGLQETQY
TRBV11-2	TRBJ2-2	ASSTQGGGTGELF
TRBV4-1	TRBJ1-1	ASSQDPVNTEAF
TRBV28	TRBJ2-2	ASSLSGNTGELF
TRBV23-1	TRBJ2-5	APSRRGEAKETQY
TRBV24-1	TRBJ2-5	ATSRGEETQY
TRBV11-2	TRBJ2-1	ASSLDGLLREF
TRBV5-5	TRBJ1-2	ASSLFTENYGYT
TRBV11-2	TRBJ2-4	ASSPLAALAKNIQY
TRBV24-1	TRBJ2-3	ATGDSGAGGLGRTDTQY
TRBV7-2	TRBJ2-3	ASNPLAGGRLDTQY
TRBV11-2	TRBJ2-5	ASSPRAGQETQY
TRBV7-8	TRBJ2-7	ASSLDGRRYEQY